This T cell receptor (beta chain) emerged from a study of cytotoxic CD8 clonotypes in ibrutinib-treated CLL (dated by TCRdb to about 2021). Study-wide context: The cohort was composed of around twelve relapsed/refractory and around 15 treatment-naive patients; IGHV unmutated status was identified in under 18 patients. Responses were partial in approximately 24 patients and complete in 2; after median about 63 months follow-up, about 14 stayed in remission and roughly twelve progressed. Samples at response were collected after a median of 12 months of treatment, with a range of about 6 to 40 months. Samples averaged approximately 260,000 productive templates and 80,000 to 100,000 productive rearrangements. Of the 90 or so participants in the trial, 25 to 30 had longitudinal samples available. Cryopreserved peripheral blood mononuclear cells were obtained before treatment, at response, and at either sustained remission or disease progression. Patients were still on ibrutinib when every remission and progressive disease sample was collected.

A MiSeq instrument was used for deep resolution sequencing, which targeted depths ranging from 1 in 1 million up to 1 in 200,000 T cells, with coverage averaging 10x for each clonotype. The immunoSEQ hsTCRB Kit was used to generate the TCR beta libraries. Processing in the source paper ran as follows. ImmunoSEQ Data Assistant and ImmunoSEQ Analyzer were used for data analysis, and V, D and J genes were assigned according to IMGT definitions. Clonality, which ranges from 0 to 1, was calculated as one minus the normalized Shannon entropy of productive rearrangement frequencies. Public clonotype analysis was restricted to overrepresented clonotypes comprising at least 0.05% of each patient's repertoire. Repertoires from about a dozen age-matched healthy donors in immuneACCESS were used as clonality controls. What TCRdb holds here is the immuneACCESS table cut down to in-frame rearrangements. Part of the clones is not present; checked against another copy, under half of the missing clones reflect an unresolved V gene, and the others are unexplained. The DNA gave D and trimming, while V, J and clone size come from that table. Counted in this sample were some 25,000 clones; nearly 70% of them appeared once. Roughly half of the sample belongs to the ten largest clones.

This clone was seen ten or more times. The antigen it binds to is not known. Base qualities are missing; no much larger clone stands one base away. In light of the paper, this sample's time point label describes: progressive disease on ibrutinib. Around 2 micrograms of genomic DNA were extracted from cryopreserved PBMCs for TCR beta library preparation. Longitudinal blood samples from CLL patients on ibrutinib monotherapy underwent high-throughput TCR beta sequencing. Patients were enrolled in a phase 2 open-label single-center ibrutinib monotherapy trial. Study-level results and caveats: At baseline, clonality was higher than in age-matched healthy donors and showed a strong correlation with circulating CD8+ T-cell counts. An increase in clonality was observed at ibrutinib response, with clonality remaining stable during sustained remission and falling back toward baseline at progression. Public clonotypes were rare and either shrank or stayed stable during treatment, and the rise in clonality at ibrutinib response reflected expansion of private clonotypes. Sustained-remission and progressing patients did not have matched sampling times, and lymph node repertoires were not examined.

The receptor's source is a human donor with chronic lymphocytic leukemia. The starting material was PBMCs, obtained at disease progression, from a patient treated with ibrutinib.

Read as DNA, the sequence is TGCGCCAGCAGCTATCCGGGACAGGGGTTCACTGAAGCTTTCTTT. Translation gives CASSYPGQGFTEAFF. The chain joins TRBV10-1 to TRBJ1-1; 10 junctional bases match TRBD1. Ends trimmed: V by 6 bases, J by 4 bases; bases unmatched to a gene: 8. Per the germline V gene (reference sequence), WNHNN is the CDR1 and SYGVQD is the CDR2. Including cysteine and phenylalanine, the CDR3 has 15 amino acids. The read is trimmed to its CDR3 DNA, 45 bases read in frame from base 1.